This TCR beta chain was identified in a study of blood T cell repertoires in COVID-19. Across the study: Researchers got acute and convalescent COVID-19 samples from the United States, Italy and Spain. From T cells, B-cell-depleted T cells, or PBMCs came the material, which was cDNA or gDNA.

Per the germline V gene, CDR1 is LNHDA and CDR2 is SQIVND (reference sequence). V was clipped by 5 bases and J by 7 bases, with 11 bases between them. The CDR3 sequence is 13 residues long. Authors' data handling: Amplification of reference gene primers was used by the study to estimate nucleated cell counts. The table came from immunoSEQ multiplex PCR; TCRdb's copy has only in-frame clones and leaves some out. V and J calls and clone size are copied from that table; D and trimming were computed from the DNA. The data show almost 200,000 clones, around 85% seen once. The J gene is TRBJ2-2, the V gene TRBV19; weak D call: TRBD1 (5 bases). The receptor was derived from a woman in her sixties or seventies with acute or convalescent COVID-19. The source material was peripheral blood. CDR3 nucleotides: TGTGCCAGTAGTGCAGGGTGGGGCGGGGAGCTGTTTTTT. This encodes CASSAGWGGELFF.